This T cell receptor (beta chain) was sequenced during a study of shared clonotypes between healthy human individuals. The data were produced by immunoSEQ multiplex PCR, yet TCRdb's version contains in-frame clones alone and is incomplete. The sample holds 450,000 to 600,000 clones; approximately 79% are singletons and the top ten take about an eighth. Healthy adults negative for HIV, lacking recent acute infections or vaccinations, served as donors. The CDR3 loop spans 17 amino acids. V shed 2 bases and J 5 bases; nucleotides not matched to a gene: 9. Germline CDR1 is MNHEY and CDR2 is SMNVEV (reference sequence). Turning to this clone: Its antigen is unknown.

Findings of the study overall: Tissue TCR repertoires likely differ from these blood-only repertoires.

Sequencing was carried out using PBMCs. The clonotype originates from a woman aged 40-49 years in good health. Some clones in this sample may be carry-over from other donors' samples. The genes are TRBV27 and TRBJ2-5, with TRBD1 matching over 12 bases. The CDR3 DNA is TGTGCCAGCAGTTTAAACAGCGGGACAGGGGGCCTCGAGACCCAGTACTTC. Residues: CASSLNSGTGGLETQYF.